This passage covers 21 T cell receptor beta chains from one sample sequenced in a study of identical twins. TCRdb ran MiXCR on the 5' RACE reads and lists one entry per CDR3 protein. The profile covers roughly 1.6 million distinct CDR3 sequences, with less than 35% appearing a single time and 0.25% to 0.3% taken by the ten largest. The sample taken for sequencing was cord blood. The receptor source for this set is a newborn girl in good health.

This clonotype showed up many times. The chain carries TRBV4-2 and TRBJ2-7, with D possibly matching TRBD2 (5 bases). The CDR3 runs 15 residues. The V end was cut by 1 base, the J end by 5 bases, with 15 bases between. CDR1 and CDR2 (germline): LGHNA, YNFKEQ. In DNA, the CDR3 is TGTGCCAGCAGCCAAGGTAGTTGGAGGAGGAACGAGCAGTACTTC. Translating gives CASSQGSWRRNEQYF.

This clonotype has more than one count but fewer than ten. The chain couples TRBV5-4 to TRBJ2-1, with 7 bases fitting TRBD2. The J call is doubtful: the DNA matches TRBJ2-7 better. Germline V lookup: CDR1 SGHNT, CDR2 YYREEE (reference sequence). The CDR3 extends over 15 amino acids. The CDR3 loop reads CASSLTAGPYNEQYF. CDR3 DNA: TGTGCCAGCAGCTTGACAGCGGGGCCCTACAATGAGCAGTACTTC.

About this clonotype: At one boundary the junction diverges from the germline segment, which might be a read error. The gene calls are TRBV15 and TRBJ1-4; D gene uncertain. CDR1 is LNHNV, CDR2 YYDKDF, per germline (reference sequence). The CDR3 is made up of 13 amino acids. The CDR3 DNA follows: TGTGCCACCAGCAGAGTGGGAGCGGAAAAACCGTTTTTT. This gives the protein CATSRVGAEKPFF.

As regards this clonotype: This could be a read error, since a much larger clone is one nucleotide away. The V gene is TRBV6-5, the J gene TRBJ2-3; TRBD1 is a possible D gene (6 bases). The germline CDR1 and CDR2 sequences are MNHEY and SVGAGI. Between the trimmed V and J ends, which lost 4 bases and 4 bases, there was a span of 18 bases. The CDR3 sequence is 16 residues long. The CDR3 region is CASSWSGTSTADTQYF. Written as DNA, the CDR3 is TGTGCCAGCAGTTGGTCCGGGACATCGACCGCAGATACGCAGTATTTT.

The chain combines TRBV5-1 with TRBJ2-5; a weak D match, TRBD2 (6 bases). Germline CDR1 reads SGHRS; CDR2 reads YFSETQ. The CDR3 runs 16 residues. Trimming removed 4 bases from V and 7 bases from J, with 23 bases in between. The CDR3 region is CASSPTSPGSTGTQYF. CDR3 sequence (DNA): TGCGCCAGCAGCCCGACTAGTCCGGGGTCTACTGGGACCCAGTACTTC.

This clonotype showed up just a few times. The chain joins TRBV4-1 to TRBJ1-5; TRBD1 is a possible D gene (6 bases). The CDR3 totals 16 residues. The ends were cut back, 1 base at V and 5 bases at J, with 15 bases in the middle. The germline gives CDR1 MGHRA, CDR2 YSYEKL. DNA for the CDR3: TGCGCCAGCAGCCAAGGGCGACAGGTTATAGATCAGCCCCAGCATTTT. Translated, it gives CASSQGRQVIDQPQHF.

As for this clonotype: The junction does not match germline at one end; this may be a read error. V is TRBV4-1 and J is TRBJ2-1; 7 nucleotides match TRBD1. The CDR3 extends over 15 amino acids. Germline CDR1 reads MGHRA; CDR2 reads YSYEKL. CDR3 amino acids: CASSQGQVGYNEQFF. In DNA, the CDR3 is TGCGCCAGCAGTCAAGGACAGGTCGGCTACAATGAGCAGTTCTTC.

CDR3 in DNA: TGCAGTGCTATCGGCGGGGGCCCTAGCACAGATACGCAGTATTTT. Translated, it gives CSAIGGGPSTDTQYF. The chain recombines TRBV20-1 with TRBJ2-3; weak D call: TRBD2 (7 bases). The V gene lost 4 bases and the J gene lost 0 bases, with 14 bases spanning the gap. The CDR3 is made up of 15 amino acids. CDR1 and CDR2 (germline): DFQATT, SNEGSKA (reference sequence).

A few counts support this clonotype. V usage is TRBV12-3 or TRBV12-4 and J usage is TRBJ2-3; no clear D. The CDR3 loop spans 13 amino acids. The germline V and J ends were trimmed by 6 bases and 4 bases, with 11 bases remaining between them. The DNA for the CDR3 is TGTGCCAGCAGCACTCCCCCGGCAGATACGCAGTATTTT. Protein: CASSTPPADTQYF.

A word on this clonotype: One end of the junction varies from germline; a read error may be responsible. V is TRBV3-1 and J is TRBJ2-7, with D tentatively TRBD2 (6 bases). Germline CDR1 is LGHDT and CDR2 is YNNKEL (reference sequence). The CDR3 is 12 residues long. CDR3 in amino acids: CTSSQRGREQYF. The DNA of the CDR3 is TGTACCAGCAGCCAACGAGGGAGGGAGCAGTACTTC.

The genes are TRBV29-1 and TRBJ1-1; D perhaps matches TRBD1 (6 bases). Trimming shortened V by 4 bases and J by 1 base, and 7 bases separated the two germline ends. Germline V gives CDR1 SQVTM, CDR2 ANQGSEA. This CDR3 has 12 residues. CDR3 amino acids: CSVVDRNTEAFF. CDR3 DNA sequence: TGCAGCGTTGTGGACAGGAACACTGAAGCTTTCTTT.

V gene TRBV7-9 combines with J gene TRBJ2-7; 7 positions match TRBD1. Germline CDR1 is SEHNR and CDR2 is FQNEAQ (reference sequence). The trim removed 1 base at V and 3 bases at J, leaving 12 bases unmatched. The CDR3 length is 17 residues. The chain's CDR3 is CASSLVQTGIGGYEQYF. DNA for the CDR3: TGTGCCAGCAGCTTAGTCCAGACAGGGATAGGGGGCTACGAGCAGTACTTC.

V usage is TRBV29-1 and J usage is TRBJ2-3; either TRBD1 or TRBD2 may supply D (6 bases each). Germline V gene lookup returns CDR1 SQVTM and CDR2 ANQGSEA. Trimming pared 3 bases from V and 3 bases from J, leaving 13 bases between. The CDR3 is 14 residues long. CDR3 coding DNA: TGCAGCGTTGACGGGGGCGGCTGGACAGATACGCAGTATTTT. It yields the protein CSVDGGGWTDTQYF.

The chain employs TRBV3-1 and TRBJ2-7; D is ambiguous. Germline V gene lookup returns CDR1 LGHDT and CDR2 YNNKEL (reference sequence). This CDR3 has 14 amino acids. Trimming took off 0 bases at V and 3 bases at J, with 9 bases between the two ends. This CDR3 is CASSQDLKSYEQYF. The CDR3 nucleotides are TGTGCCAGCAGCCAAGATCTTAAAAGCTACGAGCAGTACTTC.

This clonotype was detected a few times. The V gene is TRBV20-1, the J gene TRBJ1-5; D ambiguous. This CDR3 comprises 13 residues. Trimming removed 3 bases from V and 3 bases from J, with 9 bases in between. In germline, CDR1 is DFQATT, CDR2 SNEGSKA (reference sequence). DNA for the CDR3: TGCAGTGCTAGCGCCCCGCCCAATCAGCCCCAGCATTTT. The encoded protein is CSASAPPNQPQHF.

The rearrangement links TRBV7-6 to TRBJ2-3, with D perhaps assigned TRBD1 or TRBD2 (5 bases each). V was trimmed by 5 bases and J by 0 bases, leaving 18 bases between them. The germline V gene has CDR1 SGHVS and CDR2 FNYEAQ. The CDR3 loop spans 17 amino acids. DNA of the CDR3: TGTGCCAGCAGCCCCCTAGTAGGTGGGGGTAGCACAGATACGCAGTATTTT. It is translated as CASSPLVGGGSTDTQYF.

The chain uses TRBV12-3 or TRBV12-4 and TRBJ2-7, with 11 bases lining up with TRBD2. The CDR3 spans 15 residues. V was pared by 5 bases and J by 0 bases, with 3 bases of the junction left unmatched. In nucleotides, the CDR3 is TGTGCCAGCAGTCCTAGCGGGAGGCCCTCCTACGAGCAGTACTTC. Amino acids: CASSPSGRPSYEQYF.

This clonotype was seen only a few times. V gene TRBV29-1 combines with J gene TRBJ1-5; D ambiguous. The V and J ends lost 1 base and 6 bases respectively, with 16 bases between them. Germline V gives CDR1 SQVTM, CDR2 ANQGSEA. The CDR3 is made up of 15 amino acids. This CDR3 is CSVEVQARSCQPQHF. The DNA for the CDR3 is TGCAGCGTTGAAGTTCAGGCCCGATCGTGTCAGCCCCAGCATTTT. The full variable domain, completed using reference TRBV29-1 and TRBJ1-5, is SAVISQKPSRDICQRGTSLTIQCQVDSQVTMMFWYRQQPGQSLTLIATANQGSEATYESGFVIDKFPISRPNLTFSTLTVSNMSPEDSSIYLCSVEVQARSCQPQHFGDGTRLSIL.

The table lists this clonotype with a few counts. The chain employs TRBV10-3 and TRBJ2-5; D remains ambiguous. Trimming shortened V by 3 bases and J by 11 bases, and 13 bases separated the two germline ends. The CDR3 loop spans 12 amino acids. CDR1 ENHRY and CDR2 SYGVKD come from the germline V gene. The CDR3 DNA sequence: TGTGCCATCAGTGACGTCTACAATGAGCAGTACTTC. This encodes CAISDVYNEQYF.

This chain links TRBV20-1 with TRBJ2-4; the match to TRBD2 covers 14 bases. The J call may be mistaken, given a closer DNA end match to TRBJ2-5. The CDR3 length is 18 residues. From germline, CDR1 is DFQATT and CDR2 SNEGSKA (reference sequence). The CDR3 DNA is TGCAGTGCCAACAGACTAGCGGGAGGGCCTGAGTGGAGTGAGACCCAGTACTTC. Residues: CSANRLAGGPEWSETQYF.

This rearrangement joins TRBV5-5 to TRBJ2-5; 7 bases map to TRBD2. The CDR3 extends over 16 amino acids. Germline-derived CDR1 and CDR2 are SGHKS and YYEKEE (reference sequence). The trim removed 2 bases at V and 2 bases at J, leaving 9 bases unmatched. The CDR3, as DNA: TGTGCCAGCAGCTTAATTGGGGTGGGACTACAAGAGACCCAGTACTTC. Protein sequence: CASSLIGVGLQETQYF.